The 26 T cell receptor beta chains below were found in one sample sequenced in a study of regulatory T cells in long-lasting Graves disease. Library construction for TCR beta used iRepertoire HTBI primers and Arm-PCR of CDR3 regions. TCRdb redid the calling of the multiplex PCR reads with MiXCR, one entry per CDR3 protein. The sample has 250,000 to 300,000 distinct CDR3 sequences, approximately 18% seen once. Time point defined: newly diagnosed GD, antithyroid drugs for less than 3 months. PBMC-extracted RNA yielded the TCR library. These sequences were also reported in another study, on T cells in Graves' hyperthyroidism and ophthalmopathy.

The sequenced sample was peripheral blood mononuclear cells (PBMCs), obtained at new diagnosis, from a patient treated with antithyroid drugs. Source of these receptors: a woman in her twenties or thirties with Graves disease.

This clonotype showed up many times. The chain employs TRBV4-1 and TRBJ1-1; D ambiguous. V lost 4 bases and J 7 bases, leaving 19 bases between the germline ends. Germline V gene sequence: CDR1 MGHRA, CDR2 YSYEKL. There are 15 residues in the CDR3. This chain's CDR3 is CASSRPVLGWREAFF. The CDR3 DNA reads TGCGCCAGCAGCCGACCTGTCTTGGGCTGGCGTGAAGCTTTCTTT.

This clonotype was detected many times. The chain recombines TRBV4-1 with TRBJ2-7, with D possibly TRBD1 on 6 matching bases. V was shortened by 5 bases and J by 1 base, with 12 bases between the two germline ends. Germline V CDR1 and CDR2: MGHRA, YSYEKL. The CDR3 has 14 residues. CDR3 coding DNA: TGCGCCAGCAGCTACGGACAGCGATCCTACGAGCAGTACTTC. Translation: CASSYGQRSYEQYF.

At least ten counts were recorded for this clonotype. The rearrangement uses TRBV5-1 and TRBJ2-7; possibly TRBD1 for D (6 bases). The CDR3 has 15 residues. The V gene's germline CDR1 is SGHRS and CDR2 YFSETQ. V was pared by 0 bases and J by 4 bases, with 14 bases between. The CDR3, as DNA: TGCGCCAGCAGCTTGGCGTCGGACAGAATGTACGAGCAGTACTTC. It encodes CASSLASDRMYEQYF.

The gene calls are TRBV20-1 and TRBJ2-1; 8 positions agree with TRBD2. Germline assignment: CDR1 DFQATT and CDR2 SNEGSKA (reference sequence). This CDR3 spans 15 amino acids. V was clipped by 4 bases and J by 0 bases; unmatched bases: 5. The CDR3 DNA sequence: TGCAGTGCTAAGAGCGGGGGTAGCTCCTACAATGAGCAGTTCTTC. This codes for CSAKSGGSSYNEQFF.

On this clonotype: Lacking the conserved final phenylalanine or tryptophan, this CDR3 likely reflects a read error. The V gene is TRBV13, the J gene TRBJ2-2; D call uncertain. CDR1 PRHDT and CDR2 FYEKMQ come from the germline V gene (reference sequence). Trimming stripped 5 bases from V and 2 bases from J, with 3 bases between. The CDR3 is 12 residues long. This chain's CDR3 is CASSSNTGELFL. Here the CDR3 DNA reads TGTGCCAGCAGCAGCAACACCGGGGAGCTGTTTCTC.

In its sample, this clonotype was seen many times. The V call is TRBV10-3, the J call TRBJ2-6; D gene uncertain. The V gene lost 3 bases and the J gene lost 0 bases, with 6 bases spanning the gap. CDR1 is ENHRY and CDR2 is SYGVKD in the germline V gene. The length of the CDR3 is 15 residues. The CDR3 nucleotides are TGTGCCATCAGTGAAAACGACTCTGGGGCCAACGTCCTGACTTTC. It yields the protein CAISENDSGANVLTF.

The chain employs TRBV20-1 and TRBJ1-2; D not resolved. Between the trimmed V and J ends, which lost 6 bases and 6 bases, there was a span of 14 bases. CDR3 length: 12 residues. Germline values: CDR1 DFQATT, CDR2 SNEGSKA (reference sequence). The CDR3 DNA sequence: TGCAGTGCCATCAGCCTCTCTCATGGCTACACCTTC. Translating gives CSAISLSHGYTF.

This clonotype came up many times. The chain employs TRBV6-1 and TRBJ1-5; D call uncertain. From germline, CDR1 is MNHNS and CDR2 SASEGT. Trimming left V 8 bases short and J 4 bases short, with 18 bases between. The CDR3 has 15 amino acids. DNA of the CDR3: TGTGCCAGCTCCCTGACGCAAGAGGGTAATCAGCCCCAGCATTTT. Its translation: CASSLTQEGNQPQHF.

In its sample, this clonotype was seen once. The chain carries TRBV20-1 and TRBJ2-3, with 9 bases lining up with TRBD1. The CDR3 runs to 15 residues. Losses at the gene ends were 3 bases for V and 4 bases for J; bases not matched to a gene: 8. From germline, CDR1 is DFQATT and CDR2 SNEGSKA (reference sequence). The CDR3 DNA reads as TGCAGTGCTAGCTCTCGGGGACAGGGACCAGATACGCAGTATTTT. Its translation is CSASSRGQGPDTQYF.

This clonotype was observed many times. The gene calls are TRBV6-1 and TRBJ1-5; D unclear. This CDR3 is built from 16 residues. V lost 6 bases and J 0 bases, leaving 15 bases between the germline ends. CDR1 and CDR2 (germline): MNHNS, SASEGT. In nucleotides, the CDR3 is TGTGCCAGCAGCAATAATGGGTTCGATAGCAATCAGCCCCAGCATTTT. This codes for CASSNNGFDSNQPQHF.

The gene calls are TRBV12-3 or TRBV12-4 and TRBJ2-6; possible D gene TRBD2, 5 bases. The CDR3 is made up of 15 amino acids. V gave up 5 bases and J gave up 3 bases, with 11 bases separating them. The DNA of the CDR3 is TGTGCCAGCAGTGCCGGACTCAGTGGGGCCAACGTCCTGACTTTC. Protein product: CASSAGLSGANVLTF.

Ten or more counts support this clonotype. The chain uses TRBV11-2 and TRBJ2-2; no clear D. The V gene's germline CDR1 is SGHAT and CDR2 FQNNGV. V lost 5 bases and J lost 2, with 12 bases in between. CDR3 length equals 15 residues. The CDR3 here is CASSHSWVNTGELFF. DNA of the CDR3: TGTGCCAGCAGCCACAGTTGGGTAAACACCGGGGAGCTGTTTTTT.

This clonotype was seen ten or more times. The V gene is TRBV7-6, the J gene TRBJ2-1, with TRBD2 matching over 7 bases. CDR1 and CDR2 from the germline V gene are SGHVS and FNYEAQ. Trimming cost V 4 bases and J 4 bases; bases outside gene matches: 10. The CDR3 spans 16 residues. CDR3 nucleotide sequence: TGTGCCAGCAGCTACACGGGGGGAGCCCTATACAATGAGCAGTTCTTC. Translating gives CASSYTGGALYNEQFF.

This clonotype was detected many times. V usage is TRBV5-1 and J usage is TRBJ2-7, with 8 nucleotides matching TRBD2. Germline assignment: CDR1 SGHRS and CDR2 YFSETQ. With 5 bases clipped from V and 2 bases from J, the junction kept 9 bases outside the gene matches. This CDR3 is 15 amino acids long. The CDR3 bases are TGCGCCAGCAGACGCGCGGGGGGCCCGACCTACGAGCAGTACTTC. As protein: CASRRAGGPTYEQYF.

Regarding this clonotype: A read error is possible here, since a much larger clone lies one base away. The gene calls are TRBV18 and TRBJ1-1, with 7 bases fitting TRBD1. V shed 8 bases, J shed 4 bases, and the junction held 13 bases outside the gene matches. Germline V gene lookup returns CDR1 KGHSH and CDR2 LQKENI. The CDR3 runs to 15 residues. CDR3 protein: CASPQTTGSGTEAFF. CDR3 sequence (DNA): TGTGCCAGCCCACAAACGACAGGGTCGGGCACTGAAGCTTTCTTT.

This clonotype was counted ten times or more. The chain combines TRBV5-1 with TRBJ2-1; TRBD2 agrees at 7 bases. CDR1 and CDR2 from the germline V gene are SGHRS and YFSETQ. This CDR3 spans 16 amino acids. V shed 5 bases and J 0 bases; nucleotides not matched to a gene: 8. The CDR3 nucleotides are TGCGCCAGCAGTGCCCGAGCGGGGAGCTCCTACAATGAGCAGTTCTTC. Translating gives CASSARAGSSYNEQFF.

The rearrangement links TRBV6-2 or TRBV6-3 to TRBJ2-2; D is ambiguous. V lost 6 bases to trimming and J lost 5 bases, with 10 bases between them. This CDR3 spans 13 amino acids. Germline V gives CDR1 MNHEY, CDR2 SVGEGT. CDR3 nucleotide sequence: TGTGCCAGCAGACAAACGGAAACCGGGGAGCTGTTTTTT. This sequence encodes CASRQTETGELFF.

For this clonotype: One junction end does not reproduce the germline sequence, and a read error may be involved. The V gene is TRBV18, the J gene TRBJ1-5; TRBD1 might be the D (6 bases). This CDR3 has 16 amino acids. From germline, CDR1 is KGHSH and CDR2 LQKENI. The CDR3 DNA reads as TGCGCCAGCTCACCACCGGGCAGGGGCGGCGATCAGCCCCAGCATTTT. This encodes CASSPPGRGGDQPQHF.

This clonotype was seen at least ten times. In DNA form, the CDR3 reads TGTGCCAGCAGCCCACGACGCTTTAGGAACACTGAAGCTTTCTTT. Translating it yields CASSPRRFRNTEAFF. The chain joins TRBV6-2 or TRBV6-3 to TRBJ1-1; D remains unclear. The ends were cut back, 6 bases at V and 1 base at J, with 15 bases in the middle. The CDR3 has 15 amino acids. Per germline, CDR1 MNHEY and CDR2 SVGEGT.

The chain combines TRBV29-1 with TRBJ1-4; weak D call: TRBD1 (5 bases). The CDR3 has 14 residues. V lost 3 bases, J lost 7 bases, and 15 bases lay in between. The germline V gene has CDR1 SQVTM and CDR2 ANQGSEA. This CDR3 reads CSVEGSGRSEKLFF. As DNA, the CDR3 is TGCAGCGTTGAGGGGTCAGGGAGGAGTGAAAAACTGTTTTTT.

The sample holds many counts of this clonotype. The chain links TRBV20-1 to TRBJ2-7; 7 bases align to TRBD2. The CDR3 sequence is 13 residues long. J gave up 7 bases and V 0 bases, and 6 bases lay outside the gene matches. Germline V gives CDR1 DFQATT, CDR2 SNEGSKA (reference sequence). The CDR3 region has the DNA TGCAGTGCTAGAGATGGGGGGGTGGAAGAGCAGTACTTC. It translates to CSARDGGVEEQYF.

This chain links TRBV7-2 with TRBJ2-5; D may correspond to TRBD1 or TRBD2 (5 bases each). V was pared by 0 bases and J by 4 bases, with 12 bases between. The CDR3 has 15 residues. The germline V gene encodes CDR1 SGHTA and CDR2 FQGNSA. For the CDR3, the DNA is TGTGCCAGCAGCTTAGCCCCCGGGGCCGTAGAGACCCAGTACTTC. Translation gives CASSLAPGAVETQYF. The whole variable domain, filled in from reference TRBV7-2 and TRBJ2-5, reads GAGVSQSPSNKVTEKGKDVELRCDPISGHTALYWYRQSLGQGLEFLIYFQGNSAPDKSGLPSDRFSAERTGGSVSTLTIQRTQQEDSAVYLCASSLAPGAVETQYFGPGTRLLVL.

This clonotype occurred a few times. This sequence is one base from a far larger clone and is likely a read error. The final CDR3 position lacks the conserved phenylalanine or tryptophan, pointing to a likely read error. The CDR3 nucleotides read TGTGCCAGCAGTTTGGGGACAGGGGGGGACAATCAGCCCCAGCATCTT. The encoded protein is CASSLGTGGDNQPQHL. The chain joins TRBV15 to TRBJ1-5; 11 bases match TRBD1. V shed 10 bases and J 3 bases; nucleotides not matched to a gene: 11. The germline V gene encodes CDR1 LNHNV and CDR2 YYDKDF (reference sequence). This CDR3 region has 16 residues.

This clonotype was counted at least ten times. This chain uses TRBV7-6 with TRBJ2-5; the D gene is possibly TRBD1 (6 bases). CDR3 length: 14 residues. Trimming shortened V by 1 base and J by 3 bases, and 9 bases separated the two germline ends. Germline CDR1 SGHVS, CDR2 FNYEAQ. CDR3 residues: CASSLGGQKETQYF. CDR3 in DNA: TGTGCCAGCAGCTTAGGTGGACAGAAAGAGACCCAGTACTTC.

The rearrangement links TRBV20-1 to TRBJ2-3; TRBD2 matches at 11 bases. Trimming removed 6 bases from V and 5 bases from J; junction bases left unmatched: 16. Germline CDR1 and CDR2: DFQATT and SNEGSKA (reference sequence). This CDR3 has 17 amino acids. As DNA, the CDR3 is TGCAGTGCCCCCGGGGGTAGCGGGGGGGTGATATTAGATACGCAGTATTTT. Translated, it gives CSAPGGSGGVILDTQYF.

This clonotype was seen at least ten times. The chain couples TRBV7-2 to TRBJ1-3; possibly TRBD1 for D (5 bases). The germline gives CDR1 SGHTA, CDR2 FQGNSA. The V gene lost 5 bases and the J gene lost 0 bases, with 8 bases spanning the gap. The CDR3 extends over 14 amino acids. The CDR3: CASSLQVSGNTIYF. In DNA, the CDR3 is TGTGCCAGCAGCCTACAGGTCTCTGGAAACACCATATATTTT. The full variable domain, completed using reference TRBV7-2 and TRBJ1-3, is GAGVSQSPSNKVTEKGKDVELRCDPISGHTALYWYRQSLGQGLEFLIYFQGNSAPDKSGLPSDRFSAERTGGSVSTLTIQRTQQEDSAVYLCASSLQVSGNTIYFGEGSWLTVV.